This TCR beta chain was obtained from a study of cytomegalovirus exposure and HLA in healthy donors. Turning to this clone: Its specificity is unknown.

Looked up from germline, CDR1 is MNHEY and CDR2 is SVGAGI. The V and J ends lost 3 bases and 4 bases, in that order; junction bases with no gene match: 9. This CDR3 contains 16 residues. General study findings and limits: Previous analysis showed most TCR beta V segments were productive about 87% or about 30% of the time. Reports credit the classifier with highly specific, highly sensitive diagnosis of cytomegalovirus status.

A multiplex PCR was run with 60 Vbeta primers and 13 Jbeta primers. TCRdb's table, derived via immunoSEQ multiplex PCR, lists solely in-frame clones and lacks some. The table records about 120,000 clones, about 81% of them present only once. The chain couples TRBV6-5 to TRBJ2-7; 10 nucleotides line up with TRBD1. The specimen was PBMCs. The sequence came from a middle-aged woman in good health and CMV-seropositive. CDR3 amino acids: CASSYTQTGGGYEQYF. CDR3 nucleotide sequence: TGTGCCAGCAGTTATACTCAGACAGGGGGCGGGTACGAGCAGTACTTC.